The 30 T cell receptor beta chains listed next were all sequenced from one sample in a study of blood T cell repertoires in COVID-19. Generated by immunoSEQ multiplex PCR, the TCRdb table keeps only in-frame clones and is missing some. This table has over 150,000 clones, roughly nine tenths appearing once. The sample taken for sequencing was PBMCs or T cells enriched from blood (not recorded which). The receptor set was obtained from a young woman who had recovered from COVID-19.

This clone showed up just once. The rearrangement links TRBV30 to TRBJ1-2; possible D gene TRBD1, 5 bases. This CDR3 region has 15 residues. Germline V gene lookup returns CDR1 GTSNPN and CDR2 SVGIG (reference sequence). The V end lost 0 bases, the J end lost 2 bases, and 13 bases lay between the germline ends. The CDR3 loop is CAWSVPPGGNYGYTF. DNA for the CDR3: TGTGCCTGGAGTGTGCCGCCGGGGGGAAACTATGGCTACACCTTC.

This clone appeared once. The V call is TRBV9, the J call TRBJ1-1; D might be TRBD1 (6 bases). V lost 2 bases and J 3 bases, leaving 11 bases between the germline ends. The CDR3 runs 14 residues. From germline, CDR1 is SGDLS and CDR2 YYNGEE. CDR3 sequence reads: CASSVGQLHTEAFF. As DNA, the CDR3 is TGTGCCAGCAGCGTCGGACAGTTACACACTGAAGCTTTCTTT.

The chain couples TRBV9 to TRBJ1-2; 12 bases line up with TRBD1. CDR3 length: 14 amino acids. Unmatched junction bases numbered 8, after V lost 6 bases and J lost 8 bases. Per the germline V gene, CDR1 is SGDLS and CDR2 is YYNGEE. CDR3 sequence: CASKGTGGLVGYTF. In nucleotides, the CDR3 is TGTGCCAGCAAGGGGACAGGGGGCCTTGTCGGCTACACCTTC.

The V and J genes are TRBV2 and TRBJ2-3, with D unresolved. Germline lookup yields CDR1 SNHLY and CDR2 FYNNEI. V was clipped by 0 bases and J by 0 bases, with 7 bases between them. This CDR3 is 15 amino acids long. CDR3 sequence reads: CASSEASHSTDTQYF. The CDR3 DNA is TGTGCCAGCAGTGAAGCTAGCCACAGCACAGATACGCAGTATTTT.

The chain couples TRBV7-9 to TRBJ1-6, with D tentatively TRBD1 (5 bases). Trimming removed 5 bases at V and 10 bases at J, with 21 bases between. CDR1 is SEHNR and CDR2 is FQNEAQ in the germline V gene (reference sequence). The CDR3 is 16 amino acids. The CDR3 loop is CASSPLSQGSGSPLHF. As DNA, the CDR3 is TGTGCCAGCAGCCCTCTTAGTCAGGGCTCAGGATCACCCCTCCACTTT. Using reference TRBV7-9 and TRBJ1-6 for the parts outside the CDR3, the full variable domain is DTGVSQNPRHKITKRGQNVTFRCDPISEHNRLYWYRQTLGQGPEFLTYFQNEAQLEKSRLLSDRFSAERPKGSFSTLEIQRTEQGDSAMYLCASSPLSQGSGSPLHFGNGTRLTVT.

Here the CDR3 DNA reads TGTGCCAGCAGGGGGACTAGCGGGAGGACCGAGCAGTACTTC. Protein: CASRGTSGRTEQYF. V and J are TRBV27 and TRBJ2-7; 15 nucleotides match TRBD2. The length of the CDR3 is 14 residues. The ends lost 6 bases at V and 6 bases at J; junction bases unmatched: 3. The germline V gene encodes CDR1 MNHEY and CDR2 SMNVEV (reference sequence).

This clone was detected only once. The chain links TRBV28 to TRBJ2-1; TRBD2 aligns across 7 bases. Germline CDR1 reads MDHEN; CDR2 reads SYDVKM. The CDR3 runs to 17 residues. With 3 bases clipped from V and 2 bases from J, the junction kept 10 bases outside the gene matches. CDR3 nucleotide sequence: TGTGCCAGCAGTTTGATCGCTGGACTAGGGGCCTACAATGAGCAGTTCTTC. Amino acid sequence: CASSLIAGLGAYNEQFF.

The V call is TRBV28, the J call TRBJ2-1; 16 nucleotides align to TRBD2. The CDR3 runs to 20 residues. Germline CDR1 reads MDHEN; CDR2 reads SYDVKM. Trimming took 7 bases from V and 1 from J; bases not matched to a gene: 13. Written as DNA, the CDR3 is TGTGCCAGCACCACACCGGGGGGACTAGCGGGAGGGATATCCTACAATGAGCAGTTCTTC. This sequence encodes CASTTPGGLAGGISYNEQFF. Together with reference TRBV28 and TRBJ2-1, the CDR3 gives the full variable domain: DVKVTQSSRYLVKRTGEKVFLECVQDMDHENMFWYRQDPGLGLRLIYFSYDVKMKEKGDIPEGYSVSREKKERFSLILESASTNQTSMYLCASTTPGGLAGGISYNEQFFGPGTRLTVL.

The gene calls are TRBV16 and TRBJ1-2, with TRBD1 identical over 7 bases. V lost 0 bases to trimming and J lost 5 bases; unmatched junction nucleotides: 9. The CDR3 has 16 amino acids. The V gene's germline CDR1 is KGHSY and CDR2 FQNENV. In DNA, the CDR3 is TGTGCCAGCAGCCAATCGCCGGGACAGCCAAAGTATGGCTACACCTTC. It specifies CASSQSPGQPKYGYTF.

On this clone: The sample holds other DNA sequences that translate to the same CDR3. This sequence joins TRBV18 and TRBJ1-1, with TRBD1 identical over 8 bases. Germline V gene data show CDR1 as KGHSH and CDR2 as LQKENI. The CDR3 spans 14 residues. V dropped 3 bases and J dropped 2; count of bases not matched to a gene: 2. The CDR3 protein is CASSPQGANTEAFF. DNA for the CDR3: TGTGCCAGCTCACCCCAGGGGGCAAACACTGAAGCTTTCTTT.

The J gene is TRBJ2-3, the V gene TRBV5-1, with a possible D match to TRBD2 (6 bases). The length of the CDR3 is 15 residues. Germline CDR1 SGHRS, CDR2 YFSETQ. V lost 4 bases to trimming and J lost 1 base, with 13 bases between them. CDR3 nucleotide sequence: TGCGCCAGCAGCCTACTAGCACGACGCACAGATACGCAGTATTTT. As protein: CASSLLARRTDTQYF. The variable domain in full, with the rest retrieved from reference TRBV5-1 and TRBJ2-3, is KAGVTQTPRYLIKTRGQQVTLSCSPISGHRSVSWYQQTPGQGLQFLFEYFSETQRNKGNFPGRFSGRQFSNSRSEMNVSTLELGDSALYLCASSLLARRTDTQYFGPGTRLTVL.

This chain joins TRBV19 and TRBJ1-3, with D perhaps TRBD1 (6 bases). This CDR3 spans 14 amino acids. Germline-derived CDR1 and CDR2 are LNHDA and SQIVND (reference sequence). V shed 9 bases and J shed 0 bases, with 12 bases lying between them. The CDR3, as DNA: TGTGCCAGCAAAGACAGGACCTCTGGAAACACCATATATTTT. Translated, it gives CASKDRTSGNTIYF.

V and J are TRBV27 and TRBJ2-5; 7 bases fit TRBD1. Per the germline V gene, CDR1 is MNHEY and CDR2 is SMNVEV (reference sequence). The CDR3 spans 15 residues. The V segment lost 1 base and the J segment 1 base; nucleotides outside the gene matches: 3. Here the CDR3 DNA reads TGTGCCAGCAGTTTATATAGGGGGCTCCAAGAGACCCAGTACTTC. Its translation is CASSLYRGLQETQYF.

This clone was counted a single time. J is TRBJ2-1 and V is TRBV9; D is undetermined. From germline, CDR1 is SGDLS and CDR2 YYNGEE. Trimming removed 3 bases from V and 6 bases from J, with 7 bases in between. The CDR3 spans 12 residues. The chain's CDR3 is CASSALVNEQFF. CDR3 in DNA: TGTGCCAGCAGCGCCCTAGTCAATGAGCAGTTCTTC.

The V and J genes are TRBV4-3 and TRBJ2-3; no clear D gene. The CDR3 runs to 16 residues. CDR1 is LGHNA and CDR2 is YSLEER in the germline V gene. Trimming took 0 bases from V and 0 from J, leaving 10 bases between them. This CDR3 reads CASSQDATSSTDTQYF. Written as DNA, the CDR3 is TGCGCCAGCAGCCAAGATGCTACTTCTAGCACAGATACGCAGTATTTT.

V and J are TRBV15 and TRBJ1-5; D is perhaps TRBD1 (5 bases). Germline V CDR1 and CDR2: LNHNV, YYDKDF (reference sequence). The CDR3 extends over 15 amino acids. Trimming stripped 5 bases from V and 6 bases from J, with 17 bases between. The CDR3 spells CATSPRAGSSQPQHF. Written as DNA, the CDR3 is TGTGCCACCAGCCCTCGCGCAGGGTCAAGTCAGCCCCAGCATTTT.

The chain uses TRBV6-4 and TRBJ2-2; D remains unclear. Germline CDR1 is MRHNA and CDR2 is SNTAGT. V was clipped by 2 bases and J by 5 bases, with 15 bases between them. The CDR3 extends over 16 amino acids. CDR3 sequence (DNA): TGTGCCAGCAGTGACGGTGGTTGGGCAGCTACCGGGGAGCTGTTTTTT. This encodes CASSDGGWAATGELFF.

The chain joins TRBV7-2 to TRBJ1-4; 7 bases line up with TRBD1. The CDR3 is 16 amino acids. J lost 7 bases, V lost 2 bases, and 10 bases had no gene match. The germline V gene encodes CDR1 SGHTA and CDR2 FQGNSA. The CDR3 DNA sequence: TGTGCCAGCAGCTTATTTGGAGACAGGGTCAGTGAAAAACTGTTTTTT. The encoded protein is CASSLFGDRVSEKLFF.

The chain is built from TRBV20-1 and TRBJ1-1, with D hard to call. Germline CDR1 DFQATT, CDR2 SNEGSKA (reference sequence). The CDR3 consists of 11 residues. The V gene lost 8 bases and the J gene lost 2 bases, with 9 bases spanning the gap. CDR3 region: CSCEGNTEAFF. In DNA, the CDR3 is TGCAGTTGCGAGGGCAACACTGAAGCTTTCTTT.

CDR3 amino acids: CASSQGQLENTEAFF. The CDR3 DNA reads as TGCGCCAGCAGCCAGGGACAGTTGGAGAACACTGAAGCTTTCTTT. The V call is TRBV4-1, the J call TRBJ1-1; TRBD1 matches 7 bases. Germline loops: CDR1 MGHRA, CDR2 YSYEKL. Germline trimming cut 3 bases from V and 1 base from J; bases unmatched to any gene: 5. The length of the CDR3 is 15 residues.

This rearrangement joins TRBV10-3 to TRBJ1-2; 8 nucleotides align to TRBD1. The CDR3 length is 14 residues. CDR1 is ENHRY, CDR2 SYGVKD, per germline. Trimming took 4 bases from V and 6 from J; bases not matched to a gene: 7. CDR3 DNA sequence: TGTGCCATCAGTGGAGCGGGACAGGCCAATGGCTACACCTTC. Its translation: CAISGAGQANGYTF.

This CDR3 reads CASSQEFRNTEAFF. CDR3 sequence (DNA): TGTGCCAGCAGCCAAGAGTTCAGGAACACTGAAGCTTTCTTT. This rearrangement joins TRBV14 to TRBJ1-1; D unresolved. V was trimmed by 0 bases and J by 1 base, leaving 6 bases between them. Germline V gives CDR1 SGHDN, CDR2 FVKESK. This CDR3 has 14 residues.

The chain has TRBV19 and TRBJ1-1; D may be TRBD1 (6 bases). The CDR3 contains 12 residues. Trimming took off 10 bases at V and 1 base at J, with 10 bases between the two ends. Germline V lookup: CDR1 LNHDA, CDR2 SQIVND (reference sequence). The CDR3 spells CATSDRNTEAFF. The CDR3 nucleotides read TGTGCCACCTCGGACAGGAACACTGAAGCTTTCTTT.

In this sample, this clone turned up a few times. The chain joins TRBV4-1 to TRBJ1-1, with a weak D call TRBD1 (6 bases). Germline-derived CDR1 and CDR2 are MGHRA and YSYEKL. Trimming removed 3 bases at V and 4 bases at J, with 21 bases between. This CDR3 is built from 17 residues. This CDR3 is CASSHREVGGEGTEAFF. The CDR3 region has the DNA TGCGCCAGCAGCCACCGTGAAGTAGGGGGAGAAGGCACTGAAGCTTTCTTT.

The chain links TRBV13 to TRBJ2-1; 11 positions agree with TRBD2. Germline assignment: CDR1 PRHDT and CDR2 FYEKMQ (reference sequence). J was trimmed by 4 bases and V by 8 bases; bases with no gene match: 13. This CDR3 region has 17 residues. The CDR3 region is CASLTSGTYTTYNEQFF. CDR3 DNA sequence: TGTGCCAGCCTGACTAGCGGGACCTATACGACTTACAATGAGCAGTTCTTC.

Many counts were recorded for this clone. The V gene is TRBV3-1 (or the pseudogene TRBV3-2), the J gene TRBJ1-3; D is unresolved. The CDR3 sequence is 16 residues long. Germline V gene lookup returns CDR1 LGHDT and CDR2 YNNKEL (reference sequence). V shed 5 bases and J shed 2 bases, with 16 bases lying between them. CDR3 loop: CASSARDGVAGNTIYF. The CDR3 nucleotides read TGTGCCAGCAGCGCGAGGGATGGGGTTGCTGGAAACACCATATATTTT.

The chain carries TRBV18 and TRBJ2-7; D might be TRBD1 (6 bases). This CDR3 is built from 14 residues. Trimming removed 8 bases from V and 1 base from J, with 15 bases in between. CDR1 and CDR2 from the germline V gene are KGHSH and LQKENI. In nucleotides, the CDR3 is TGTGCCAGCCGCTGGGACACGTTATCCTACGAGCAGTACTTC. Translated: CASRWDTLSYEQYF.

This chain uses TRBV18 with TRBJ2-7, with TRBD2 matching over 12 bases. The CDR3 consists of 15 residues. The germline V gene encodes CDR1 KGHSH and CDR2 LQKENI. V dropped 3 bases and J dropped 5; count of bases not matched to a gene: 5. The CDR3 here is CASSPQLAGGDEQYF. Written as DNA, the CDR3 is TGTGCCAGCTCACCTCAACTAGCGGGAGGAGACGAGCAGTACTTC.

The rearrangement joins TRBV7-3 to TRBJ2-5; 10 bases line up with TRBD2. Germline CDR1 SGHTA, CDR2 FQGTGA. Germline trimming cut 2 bases from V and 4 bases from J; bases unmatched to any gene: 10. This CDR3 region has 17 residues. CDR3 in amino acids: CASSLGLAGVLGETQYF. DNA of the CDR3: TGTGCCAGCAGCTTAGGTCTAGCGGGAGTTTTGGGAGAGACCCAGTACTTC.

CDR3 region: CASRRQGAGETQYF. The CDR3, as DNA: TGTGCCAGTAGGAGACAGGGGGCCGGGGAGACCCAGTACTTC. The chain combines TRBV19 with TRBJ2-5; 10 bases are a match to TRBD1. The trim removed 6 bases at V and 5 bases at J, leaving 6 bases unmatched. The CDR3 extends over 14 amino acids. Looked up from germline, CDR1 is LNHDA and CDR2 is SQIVND (reference sequence).